The T cell receptor beta chain described here comes from a study of blood T cell repertoires in COVID-19. Germline V gene lookup returns CDR1 MGHRA and CDR2 YSYEKL. V was cut by 1 base and J by 4 bases, with 16 bases left in between. This CDR3 is 17 amino acids long. TCRdb keeps only in-frame clones here, not all; method: immunoSEQ multiplex PCR. The sample gives some 400,000 clones, 75% to 90% of which show up once; more than 0.95% is in the top ten. The TCR sequence derives from a man aged 30 to 39 who had recovered from COVID-19. J is TRBJ2-2 and V is TRBV4-1; TRBD1 might be the D (6 bases). The sample was PBMCs or T cells enriched from blood (not recorded which). The CDR3 nucleotides are TGCGCCAGCAGCCAAGTCCAATGGCAGGGGAGCACCGGGGAGCTGTTTTTT. Translated: CASSQVQWQGSTGELFF.